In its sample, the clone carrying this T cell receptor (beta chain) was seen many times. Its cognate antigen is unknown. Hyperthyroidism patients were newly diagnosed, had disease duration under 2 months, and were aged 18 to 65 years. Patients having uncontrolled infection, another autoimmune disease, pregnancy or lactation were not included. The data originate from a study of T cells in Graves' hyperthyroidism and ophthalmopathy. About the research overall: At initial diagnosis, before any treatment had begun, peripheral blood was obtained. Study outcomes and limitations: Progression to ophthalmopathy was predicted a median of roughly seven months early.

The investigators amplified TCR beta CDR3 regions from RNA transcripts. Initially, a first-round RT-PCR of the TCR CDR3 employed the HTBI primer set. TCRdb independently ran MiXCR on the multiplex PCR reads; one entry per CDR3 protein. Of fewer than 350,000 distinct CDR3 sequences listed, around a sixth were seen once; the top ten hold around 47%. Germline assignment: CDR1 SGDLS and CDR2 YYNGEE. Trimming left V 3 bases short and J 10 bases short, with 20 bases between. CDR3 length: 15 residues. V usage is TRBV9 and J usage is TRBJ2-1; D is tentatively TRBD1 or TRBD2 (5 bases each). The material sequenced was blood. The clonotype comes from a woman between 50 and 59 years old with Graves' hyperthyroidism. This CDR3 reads CASSGRDGGYYEQFF. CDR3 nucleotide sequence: TGTGCCAGCAGCGGCCGGGACGGCGGATATTACGAGCAGTTCTTC.